The entry below gives a single TCR beta chain sequence along with its context. The antigen remains undetermined. The assay was immunoSEQ multiplex PCR, and TCRdb's table has in-frame clones only and misses some. This table holds more than 200,000 clones, 75% to 85% found once. This specimen comes from a study of cytotoxic CD8 clonotypes in ibrutinib-treated CLL. About the research overall: Response samples were drawn at a median of around 12 months of treatment, range 6 to 36.

Germline CDR1 reads SGHRS; CDR2 reads YFSETQ. V shed 4 bases and J shed 4 bases, with 14 bases lying between them. CDR3 length: 14 residues. Study-wide points: Sampling times (in sustained-remission versus progressing patients) were not the same. Clonotypes that were public were uncommon, and they contracted or stayed stable on treatment. Baseline levels were approached again at progression, after clonality had risen at ibrutinib response.

The gene calls are TRBV5-1 and TRBJ1-1; D might be TRBD1 (6 bases). The TCR was taken from a human donor with chronic lymphocytic leukemia. The material was PBMCs, obtained after 12 months of ibrutinib treatment. This CDR3 reads CASSVRGGGTEAFF. The DNA of the CDR3 is TGCGCCAGCAGCGTCAGGGGAGGTGGCACTGAAGCTTTCTTT.